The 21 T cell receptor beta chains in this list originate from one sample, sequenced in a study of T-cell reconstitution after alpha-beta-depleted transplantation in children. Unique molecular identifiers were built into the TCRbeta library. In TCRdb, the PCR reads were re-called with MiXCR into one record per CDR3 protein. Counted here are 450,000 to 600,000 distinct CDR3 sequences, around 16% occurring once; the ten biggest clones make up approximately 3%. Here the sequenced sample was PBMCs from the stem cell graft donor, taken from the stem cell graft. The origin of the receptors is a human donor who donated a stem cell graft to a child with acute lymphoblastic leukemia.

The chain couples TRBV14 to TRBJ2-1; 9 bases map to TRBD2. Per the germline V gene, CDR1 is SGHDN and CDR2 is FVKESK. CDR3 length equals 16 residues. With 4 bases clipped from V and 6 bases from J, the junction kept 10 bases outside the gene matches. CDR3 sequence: CASSLSWLAGINEQFF. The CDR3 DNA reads TGTGCCAGCAGCCTCTCCTGGCTAGCGGGAATCAATGAGCAGTTCTTC.

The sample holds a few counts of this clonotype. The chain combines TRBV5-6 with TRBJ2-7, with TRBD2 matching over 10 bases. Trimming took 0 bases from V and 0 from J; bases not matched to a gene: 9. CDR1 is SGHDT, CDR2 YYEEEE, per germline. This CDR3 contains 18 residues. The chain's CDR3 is CASSLVGWASGSSYEQYF. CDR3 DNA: TGTGCCAGCAGCTTGGTAGGTTGGGCTAGCGGGAGCTCCTACGAGCAGTACTTC. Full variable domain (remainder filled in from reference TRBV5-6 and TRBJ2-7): DAGVTQSPTHLIKTRGQQVTLRCSPKSGHDTVSWYQQALGQGPQFIFQYYEEEERQRGNFPDRFSGHQFPNYSSELNVNALLLGDSALYLCASSLVGWASGSSYEQYFGPGTRLTVT.

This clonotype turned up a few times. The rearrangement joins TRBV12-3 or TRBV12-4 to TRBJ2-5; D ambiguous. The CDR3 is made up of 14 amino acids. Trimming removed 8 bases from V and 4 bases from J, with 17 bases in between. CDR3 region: CASGPRGVRETQYF. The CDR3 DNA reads TGTGCCAGCGGCCCCCGAGGTGTACGAGAGACCCAGTACTTC.

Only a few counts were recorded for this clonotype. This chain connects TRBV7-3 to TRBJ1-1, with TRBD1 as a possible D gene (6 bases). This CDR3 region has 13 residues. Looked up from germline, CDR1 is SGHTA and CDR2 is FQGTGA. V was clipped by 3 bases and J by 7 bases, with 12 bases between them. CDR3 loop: CASSFDRYGEAFF. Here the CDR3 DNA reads TGTGCCAGCAGCTTTGACAGGTACGGTGAAGCTTTCTTT. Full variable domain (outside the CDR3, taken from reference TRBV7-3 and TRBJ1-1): GAGVSQTPSNKVTEKGKYVELRCDPISGHTALYWYRQSLGQGPEFLIYFQGTGAADDSGLPNDRFFAVRPEGSVSTLKIQRTERGDSAVYLCASSFDRYGEAFFGQGTRLTVV.

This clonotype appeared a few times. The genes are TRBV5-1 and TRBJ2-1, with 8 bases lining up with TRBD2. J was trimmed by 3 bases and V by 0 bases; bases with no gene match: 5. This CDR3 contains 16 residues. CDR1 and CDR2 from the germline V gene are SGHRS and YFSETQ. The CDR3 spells CASSLGLAYNYNEQFF. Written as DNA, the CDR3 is TGCGCCAGCAGCTTGGGACTAGCGTACAACTACAATGAGCAGTTCTTC.

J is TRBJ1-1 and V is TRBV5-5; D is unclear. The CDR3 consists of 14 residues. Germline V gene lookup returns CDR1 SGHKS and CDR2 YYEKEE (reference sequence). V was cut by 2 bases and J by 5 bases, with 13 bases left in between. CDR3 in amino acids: CASSFHRERTEAFF. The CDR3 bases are TGTGCCAGCAGCTTTCATAGGGAGCGGACTGAAGCTTTCTTT.

The CDR3 loop is CSASPDRREYEQFF. The CDR3 DNA sequence: TGCAGTGCTAGCCCGGACCGGCGGGAGTATGAGCAGTTCTTC. The chain is built from TRBV20-1 and TRBJ2-1; 7 bases are shared with TRBD2. V was clipped by 3 bases and J by 8 bases; unmatched bases: 10. This CDR3 contains 14 residues. The germline gives CDR1 DFQATT, CDR2 SNEGSKA (reference sequence).

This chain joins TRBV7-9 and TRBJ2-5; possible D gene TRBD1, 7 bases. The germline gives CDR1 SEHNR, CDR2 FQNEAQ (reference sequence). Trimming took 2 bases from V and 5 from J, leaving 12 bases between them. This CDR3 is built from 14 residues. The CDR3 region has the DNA TGTGCCAGCAGCTTATCCAGGGGGAGGGAGACCCAGTACTTC. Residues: CASSLSRGRETQYF.

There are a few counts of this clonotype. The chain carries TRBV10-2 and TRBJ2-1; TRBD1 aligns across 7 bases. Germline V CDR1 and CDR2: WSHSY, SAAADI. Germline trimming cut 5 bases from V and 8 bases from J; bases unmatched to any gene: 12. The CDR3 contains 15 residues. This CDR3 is CASSYFGTAPDEQFF. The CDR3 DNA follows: TGCGCCAGCAGTTATTTCGGGACAGCCCCAGATGAGCAGTTCTTC.

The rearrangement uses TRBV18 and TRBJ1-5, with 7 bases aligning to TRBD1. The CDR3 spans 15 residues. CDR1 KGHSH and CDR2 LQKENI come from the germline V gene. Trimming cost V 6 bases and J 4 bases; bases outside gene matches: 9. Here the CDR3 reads CASSPDRSGNQPQHF. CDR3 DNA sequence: TGTGCCAGCTCCCCGGACAGGTCGGGGAATCAGCCCCAGCATTTT.

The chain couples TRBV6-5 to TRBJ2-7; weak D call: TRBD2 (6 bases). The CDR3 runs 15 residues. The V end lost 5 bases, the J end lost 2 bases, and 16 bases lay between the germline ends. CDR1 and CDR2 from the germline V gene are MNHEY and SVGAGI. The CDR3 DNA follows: TGTGCCAGCAGTACGGGTGGGACTCAAACCTACGAGCAGTACTTC. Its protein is CASSTGGTQTYEQYF.

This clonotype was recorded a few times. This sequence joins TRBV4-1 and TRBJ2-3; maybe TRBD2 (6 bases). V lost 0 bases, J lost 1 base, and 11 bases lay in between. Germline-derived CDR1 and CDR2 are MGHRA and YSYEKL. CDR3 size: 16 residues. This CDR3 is CASSQDGTGGTDTQYF. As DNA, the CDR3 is TGCGCCAGCAGCCAAGATGGCACGGGAGGCACAGATACGCAGTATTTT.

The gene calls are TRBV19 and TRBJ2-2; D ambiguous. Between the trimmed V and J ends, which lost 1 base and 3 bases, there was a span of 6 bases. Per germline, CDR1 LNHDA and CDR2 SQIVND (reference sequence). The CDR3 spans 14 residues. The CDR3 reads CASSIGRYTGELFF. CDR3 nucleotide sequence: TGTGCCAGTAGTATAGGGAGATACACCGGGGAGCTGTTTTTT.

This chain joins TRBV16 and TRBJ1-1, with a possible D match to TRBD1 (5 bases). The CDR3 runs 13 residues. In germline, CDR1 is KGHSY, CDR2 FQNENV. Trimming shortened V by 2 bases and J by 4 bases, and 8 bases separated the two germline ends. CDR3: CASSQLGGTEAFF. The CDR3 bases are TGTGCCAGCAGCCAACTGGGGGGCACTGAAGCTTTCTTT.

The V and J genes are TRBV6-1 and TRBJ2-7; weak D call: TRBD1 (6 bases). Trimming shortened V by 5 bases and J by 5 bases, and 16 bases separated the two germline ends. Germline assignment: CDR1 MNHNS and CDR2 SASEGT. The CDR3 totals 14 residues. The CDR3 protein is CASSTTGRGNEQYF. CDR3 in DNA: TGTGCCAGCAGTACAACGGGAAGGGGGAACGAGCAGTACTTC.

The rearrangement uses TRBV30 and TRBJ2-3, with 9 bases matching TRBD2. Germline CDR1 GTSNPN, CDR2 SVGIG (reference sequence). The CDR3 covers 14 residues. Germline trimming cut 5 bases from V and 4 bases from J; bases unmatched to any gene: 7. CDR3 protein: CAWGLAGVPDTQYF. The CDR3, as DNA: TGTGCCTGGGGTTTAGCGGGAGTCCCAGATACGCAGTATTTT.

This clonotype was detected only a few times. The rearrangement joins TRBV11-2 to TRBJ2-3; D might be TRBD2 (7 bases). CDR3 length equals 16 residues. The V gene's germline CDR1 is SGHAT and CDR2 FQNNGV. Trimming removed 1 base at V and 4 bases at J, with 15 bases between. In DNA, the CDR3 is TGTGCCAGCAGCTTAGTAGGGGGAGGGCCAGCAGATACGCAGTATTTT. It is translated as CASSLVGGGPADTQYF.

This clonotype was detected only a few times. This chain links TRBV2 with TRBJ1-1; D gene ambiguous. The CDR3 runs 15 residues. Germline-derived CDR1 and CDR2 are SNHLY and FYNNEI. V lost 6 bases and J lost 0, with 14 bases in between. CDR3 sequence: CASSRAGSMNTEAFF. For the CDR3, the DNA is TGTGCCAGCAGCCGTGCGGGTTCCATGAACACTGAAGCTTTCTTT.

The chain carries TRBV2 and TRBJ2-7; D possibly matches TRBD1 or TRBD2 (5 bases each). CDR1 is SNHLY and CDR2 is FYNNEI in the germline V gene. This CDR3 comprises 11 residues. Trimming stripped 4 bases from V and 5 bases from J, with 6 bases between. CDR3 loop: CASSGGDEQYF. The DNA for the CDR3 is TGTGCCAGCAGTGGAGGGGACGAGCAGTACTTC.

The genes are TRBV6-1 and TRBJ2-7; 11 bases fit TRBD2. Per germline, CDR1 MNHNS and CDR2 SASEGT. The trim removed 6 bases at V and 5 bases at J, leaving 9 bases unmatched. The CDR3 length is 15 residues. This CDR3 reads CASSQKLAGGHEQYF. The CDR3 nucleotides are TGTGCCAGCAGCCAGAAGTTAGCGGGAGGGCACGAGCAGTACTTC.

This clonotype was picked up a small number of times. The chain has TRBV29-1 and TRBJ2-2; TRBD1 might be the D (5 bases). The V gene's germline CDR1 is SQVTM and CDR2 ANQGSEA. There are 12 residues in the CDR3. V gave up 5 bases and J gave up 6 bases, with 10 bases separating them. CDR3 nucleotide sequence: TGCAGCGTTTGGGCAGGGCCCGGGGAGCTGTTTTTT. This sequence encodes CSVWAGPGELFF.